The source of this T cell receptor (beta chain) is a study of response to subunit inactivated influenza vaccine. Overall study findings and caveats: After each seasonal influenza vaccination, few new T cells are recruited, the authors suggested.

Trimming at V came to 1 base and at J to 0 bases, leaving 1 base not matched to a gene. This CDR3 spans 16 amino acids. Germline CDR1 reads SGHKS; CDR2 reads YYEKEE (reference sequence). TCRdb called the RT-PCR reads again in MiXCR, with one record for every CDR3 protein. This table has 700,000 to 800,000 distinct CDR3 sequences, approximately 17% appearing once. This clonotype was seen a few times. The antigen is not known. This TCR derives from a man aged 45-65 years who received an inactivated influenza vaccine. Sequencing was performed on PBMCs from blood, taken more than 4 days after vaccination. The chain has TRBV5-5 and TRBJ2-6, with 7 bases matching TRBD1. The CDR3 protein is CASSLRGLSGANVLTF. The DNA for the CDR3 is TGTGCCAGCAGCTTGAGGGGGCTCTCTGGGGCCAACGTCCTGACTTTC.